This TCR beta chain is from a study of T cell responses to AZD1222 COVID-19 vaccine. General study results and limits: Elevations in Spike-specific TCR breadth and depth followed administration of two AZD1222 doses. Close to half of all spike-specific TCRs reportedly target regions of the variants that are unmutated. After the peak T cell response, and only then, were repertoires sampled. At baseline, just a handful of AZD1222 recipients tested seropositive.

Libraries were prepared by immunoSEQ multiplex PCR; TCRdb keeps only in-frame clonotypes and omits some of them. Of about 68,000 clones in the sample, more than 70% were seen once. Comments on this clone: Its matching antigen is unknown.

The TCR comes from an adult in good health. The sequencing used peripheral blood, collected on day 0 of AZD1222 vaccination.

CDR3 sequence reads: CASSERKLAGVGDTQYF. CDR3 in DNA: TGTGCCAGCAGTGAACGAAAACTAGCGGGAGTAGGGGATACGCAGTATTTT. V gene TRBV6-1 combines with J gene TRBJ2-3; TRBD2 matches at 11 bases. The V gene end was trimmed by 2 bases and the J gene end by 6 bases; junction bases not matched to a gene: 10. This CDR3 comprises 17 residues. Germline V gives CDR1 MNHNS, CDR2 SASEGT.